This T cell receptor (beta chain) was retrieved from a study of radiation and T cells in renal cell carcinoma. Points from the study as a whole: Top tumor clonotypes rose in blood 2 weeks post-radiation, then contracted.

TCRdb's table, derived via immunoSEQ multiplex PCR, lists solely in-frame clones and lacks some. The sample carries about 150,000 clones, about 85% recorded once. CDR1 and CDR2 (germline): SGHTA, FQGNSA. There are 14 residues in the CDR3. Of note for this clone: Its matching antigen is unknown. At one end, the junction sequence differs from germline, possibly due to a read error.

Time point defined: baseline pretreatment blood. The treatment denotes: 15 Gy SBRT to primary tumor, nephrectomy 4 weeks later. V gene TRBV7-2 combines with J gene TRBJ2-2; TRBD2 might be the D (6 bases). The source of this sequence is a woman between 65 and 79 years old with renal cell carcinoma. Here the sequenced sample was blood, taken from a patient whose treatment included radiotherapy and nephrectomy. This CDR3 reads CASSIAVAAGELFF. Here the CDR3 DNA reads TGTGCCAGCAGCATAGCGGTGGCCGCCGGGGAGCTGTTTTTT.